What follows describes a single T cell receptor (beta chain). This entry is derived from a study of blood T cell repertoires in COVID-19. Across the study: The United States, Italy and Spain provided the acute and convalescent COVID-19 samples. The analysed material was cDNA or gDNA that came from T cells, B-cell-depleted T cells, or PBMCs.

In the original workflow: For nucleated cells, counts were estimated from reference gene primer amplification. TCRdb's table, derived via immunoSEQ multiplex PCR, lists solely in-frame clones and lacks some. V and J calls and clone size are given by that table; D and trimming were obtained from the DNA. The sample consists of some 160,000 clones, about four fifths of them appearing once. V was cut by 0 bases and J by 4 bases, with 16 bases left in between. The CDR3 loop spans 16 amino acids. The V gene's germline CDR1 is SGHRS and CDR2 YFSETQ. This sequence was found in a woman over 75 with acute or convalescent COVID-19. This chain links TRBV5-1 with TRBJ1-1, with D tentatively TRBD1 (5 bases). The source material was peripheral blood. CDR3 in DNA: TGCGCCAGCAGCTTGGTATCGGCAGGGTTCGGCACTGAAGCTTTCTTT. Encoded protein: CASSLVSAGFGTEAFF.